This T cell receptor (gamma chain) was captured in a study of Vδ1+ human thymocytes. This clone was recorded a few times. Its matching antigen is unknown. This sample includes further DNA sequences coding for the same CDR3. Germline-derived CDR1 and CDR2 are EGSTGY and YDSYTSSV. This CDR3 comprises 11 residues. The trim removed 3 bases at V and 8 bases at J, leaving 4 bases unmatched. Extracted RNA was reverse transcribed into cDNA. The CDR3 regions were amplified by multiplex PCR from V-gene primers to a constant-region primer. With CATT, TCRdb re-called clones from the multiplex PCR reads. The sample has approximately 40,000 gamma-chain clones; 20% to 25% are singletons. Sorted Vdelta1+ thymocytes were roughly 96% to 99.6% pure. Study-wide results and caveats: Thymic TRG and TRD repertoires appeared highly polyclonal. TRG sequences recurred across donors, whereas TRD sequences stayed essentially private. Bulk data may be misread because of unexpected Vdelta2 sequences. Thymic delta-chain repertoires held roughly 19% Vdelta2 sequences and few Vdelta3, despite high sort purity.

The chain uses TRGV4 and TRGJ1 or TRGJ2. This TCR derives from a girl under three years old who had congenital heart surgery. Material: Vdelta1+ gamma-delta thymocytes from the thymus. Subset given: FACS-sorted CD3+ TCRalphabeta- TCRVdelta1+ TCRVdelta2- thymocytes. CDR3 loop: CATWDRNKKLF. The CDR3 region has the DNA TGTGCCACCTGGGATAGAAATAAGAAACTCTTT.